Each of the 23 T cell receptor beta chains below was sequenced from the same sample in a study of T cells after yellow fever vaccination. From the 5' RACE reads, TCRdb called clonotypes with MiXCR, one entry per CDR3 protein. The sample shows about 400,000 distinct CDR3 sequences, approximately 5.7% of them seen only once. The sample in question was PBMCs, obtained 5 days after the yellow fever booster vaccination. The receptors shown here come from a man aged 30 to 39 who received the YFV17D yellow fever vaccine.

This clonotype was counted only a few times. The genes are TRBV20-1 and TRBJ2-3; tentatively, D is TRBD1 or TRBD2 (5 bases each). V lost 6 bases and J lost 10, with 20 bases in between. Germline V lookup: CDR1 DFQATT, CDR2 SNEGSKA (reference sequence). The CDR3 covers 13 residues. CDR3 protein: CSAPGPQKAAQYF. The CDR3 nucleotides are TGCAGTGCCCCGGGGCCTCAAAAAGCCGCGCAGTATTTT.

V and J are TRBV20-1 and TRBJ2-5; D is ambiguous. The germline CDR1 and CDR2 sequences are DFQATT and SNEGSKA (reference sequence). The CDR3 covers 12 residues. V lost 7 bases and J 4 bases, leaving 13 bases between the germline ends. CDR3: CSGTDGGETQYF. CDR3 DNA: TGCAGTGGGACGGATGGCGGAGAGACCCAGTACTTC.

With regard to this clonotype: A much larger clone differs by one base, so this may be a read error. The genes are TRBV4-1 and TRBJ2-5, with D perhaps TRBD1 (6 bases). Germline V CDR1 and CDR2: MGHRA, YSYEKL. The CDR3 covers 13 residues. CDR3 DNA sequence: TGCGCCAGCAGCCGACCTCCAGGGGAGACCCTGTACTTC. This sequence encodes CASSRPPGETLYF.

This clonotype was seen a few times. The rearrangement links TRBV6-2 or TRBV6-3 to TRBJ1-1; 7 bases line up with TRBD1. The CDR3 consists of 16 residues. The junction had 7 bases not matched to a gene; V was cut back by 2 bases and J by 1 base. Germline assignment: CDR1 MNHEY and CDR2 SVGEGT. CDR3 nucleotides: TGTGCCAGCAGTTACCGGCTGACAGGGAGGAACACTGAAGCTTTCTTT. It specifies CASSYRLTGRNTEAFF.

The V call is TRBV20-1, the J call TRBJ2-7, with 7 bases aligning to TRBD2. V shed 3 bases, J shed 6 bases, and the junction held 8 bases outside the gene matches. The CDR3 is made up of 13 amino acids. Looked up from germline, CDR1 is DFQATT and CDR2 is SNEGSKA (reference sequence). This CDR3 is CSASPSGTSEQYF. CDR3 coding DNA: TGCAGTGCTAGTCCCAGCGGGACGAGCGAGCAGTACTTC.

In nucleotides, the CDR3 is TGTGCCAGCAGCACCGCGGTGAGTTCGGAAAGCAATCAGCCCCAGCATTTT. Translated, it gives CASSTAVSSESNQPQHF. The V call is TRBV7-8, the J call TRBJ1-5; no clear D. The CDR3 spans 17 residues. CDR1 and CDR2 (germline): SGHVS, FQNEAQ. The germline V and J ends were trimmed by 5 bases and 1 base, with 18 bases remaining between them.

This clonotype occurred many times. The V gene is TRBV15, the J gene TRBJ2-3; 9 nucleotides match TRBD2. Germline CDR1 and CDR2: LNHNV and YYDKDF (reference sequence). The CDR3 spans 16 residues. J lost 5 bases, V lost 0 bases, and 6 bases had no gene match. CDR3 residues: CATSRDGLAGQDTQYF. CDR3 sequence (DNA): TGTGCCACCAGCAGAGATGGGCTAGCGGGACAAGATACGCAGTATTTT.

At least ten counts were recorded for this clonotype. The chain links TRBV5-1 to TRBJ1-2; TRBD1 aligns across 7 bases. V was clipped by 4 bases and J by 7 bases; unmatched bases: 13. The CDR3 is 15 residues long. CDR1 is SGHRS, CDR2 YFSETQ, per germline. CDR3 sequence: CASSPGTAGDPGYTF. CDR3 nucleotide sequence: TGCGCCAGCAGCCCAGGGACAGCCGGGGACCCTGGCTACACCTTC.

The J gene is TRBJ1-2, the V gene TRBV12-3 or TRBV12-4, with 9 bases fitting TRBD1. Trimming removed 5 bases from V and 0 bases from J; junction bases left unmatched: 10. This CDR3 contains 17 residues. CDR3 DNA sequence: TGTGCCAGCAGTCCGGGACAGGGACCTGAAACTAACTATGGCTACACCTTC. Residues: CASSPGQGPETNYGYTF.

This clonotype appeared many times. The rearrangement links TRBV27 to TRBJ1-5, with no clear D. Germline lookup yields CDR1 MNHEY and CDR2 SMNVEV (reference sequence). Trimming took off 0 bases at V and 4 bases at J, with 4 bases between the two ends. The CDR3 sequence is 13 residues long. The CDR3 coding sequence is TGTGCCAGCAGTTTATCTATAAATCAGCCCCAGCATTTT. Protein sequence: CASSLSINQPQHF.

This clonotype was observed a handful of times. The CDR3 loop reads CSAPLAGPSYEQYF. The CDR3 coding sequence is TGCAGTGCTCCGCTAGCGGGCCCCTCCTACGAGCAGTACTTC. This rearrangement joins TRBV20-1 to TRBJ2-7; 8 bases map to TRBD2. V was clipped by 5 bases and J by 0 bases; unmatched bases: 6. The germline CDR1 and CDR2 sequences are DFQATT and SNEGSKA (reference sequence). CDR3 length: 14 amino acids.

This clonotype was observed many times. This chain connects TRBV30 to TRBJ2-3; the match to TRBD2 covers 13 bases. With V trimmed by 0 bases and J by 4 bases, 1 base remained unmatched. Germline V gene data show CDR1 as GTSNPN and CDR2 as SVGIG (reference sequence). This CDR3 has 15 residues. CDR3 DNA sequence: TGTGCCTGGAGTGTACTAGCGGGAGGGCCAGATACGCAGTATTTT. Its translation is CAWSVLAGGPDTQYF.

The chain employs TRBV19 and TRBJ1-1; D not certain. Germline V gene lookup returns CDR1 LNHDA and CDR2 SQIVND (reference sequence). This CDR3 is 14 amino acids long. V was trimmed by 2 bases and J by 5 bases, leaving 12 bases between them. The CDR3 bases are TGTGCCAGTAGTATAACAGCGGTGGGGACTGAAGCTTTCTTT. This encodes CASSITAVGTEAFF.

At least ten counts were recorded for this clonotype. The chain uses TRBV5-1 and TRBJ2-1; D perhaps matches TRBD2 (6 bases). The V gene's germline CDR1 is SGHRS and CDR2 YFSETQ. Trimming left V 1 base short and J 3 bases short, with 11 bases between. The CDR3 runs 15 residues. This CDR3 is CASSLTGEYYNEQFF. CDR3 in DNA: TGCGCCAGCAGCTTGACGGGAGAGTACTACAATGAGCAGTTCTTC.

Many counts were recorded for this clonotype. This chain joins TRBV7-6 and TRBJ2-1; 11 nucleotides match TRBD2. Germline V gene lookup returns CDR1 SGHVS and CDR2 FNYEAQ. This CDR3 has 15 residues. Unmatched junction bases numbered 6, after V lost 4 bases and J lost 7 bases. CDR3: CASSYLAGGGNEQFF. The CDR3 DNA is TGTGCCAGCAGCTATCTAGCGGGAGGAGGAAATGAGCAGTTCTTC.

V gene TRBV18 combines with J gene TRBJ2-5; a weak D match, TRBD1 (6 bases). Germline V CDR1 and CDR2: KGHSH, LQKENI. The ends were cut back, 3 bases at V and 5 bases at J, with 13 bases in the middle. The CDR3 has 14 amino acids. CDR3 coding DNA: TGTGCCAGCTCACCGATGGGGGCCGGGGAGACCCAGTACTTC. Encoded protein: CASSPMGAGETQYF.

CDR3: CASSLDLAGATGELFF. CDR3 nucleotide sequence: TGTGCCAGCAGCTTGGATCTAGCGGGGGCTACCGGGGAGCTGTTTTTT. The chain carries TRBV5-4 and TRBJ2-2, with TRBD2 matching over 10 bases. This CDR3 is 16 amino acids long. Trimming at V came to 0 bases and at J to 5 bases, leaving 4 bases not matched to a gene. Germline V gives CDR1 SGHNT, CDR2 YYREEE (reference sequence).

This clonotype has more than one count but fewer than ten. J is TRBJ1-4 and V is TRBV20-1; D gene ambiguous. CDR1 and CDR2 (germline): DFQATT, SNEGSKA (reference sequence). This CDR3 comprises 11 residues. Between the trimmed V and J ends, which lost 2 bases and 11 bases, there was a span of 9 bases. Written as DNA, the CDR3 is TGCAGTGCTAGAATATGGGAGAAACTGTTTTTT. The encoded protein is CSARIWEKLFF.

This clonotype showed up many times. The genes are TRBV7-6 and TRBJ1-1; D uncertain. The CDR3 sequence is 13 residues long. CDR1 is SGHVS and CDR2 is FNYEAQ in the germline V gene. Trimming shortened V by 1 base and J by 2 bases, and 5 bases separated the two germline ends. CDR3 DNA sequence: TGTGCCAGCAGCTTAGAGAGCAACACTGAAGCTTTCTTT. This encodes CASSLESNTEAFF.

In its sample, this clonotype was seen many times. CDR3 region: CASSFTPLTETQYF. The CDR3 nucleotides read TGTGCCAGCAGCTTTACCCCCCTAACGGAGACCCAGTACTTC. V usage is TRBV7-2 and J usage is TRBJ2-5; D gene uncertain. Trimming took 3 bases from V and 5 from J, leaving 13 bases between them. The length of the CDR3 is 14 residues. The germline V gene has CDR1 SGHTA and CDR2 FQGNSA.

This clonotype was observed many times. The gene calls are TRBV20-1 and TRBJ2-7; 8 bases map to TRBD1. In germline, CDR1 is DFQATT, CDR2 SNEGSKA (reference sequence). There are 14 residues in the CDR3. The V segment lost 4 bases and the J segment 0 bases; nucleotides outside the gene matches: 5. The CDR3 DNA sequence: TGCAGTGCTATTGGGACAGGAAACTCCTACGAGCAGTACTTC. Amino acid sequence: CSAIGTGNSYEQYF.

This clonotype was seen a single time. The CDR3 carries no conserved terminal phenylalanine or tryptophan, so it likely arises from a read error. CDR3 nucleotide sequence: TGTGCCAGCAAGGAGGGGGGACAGTATACGCAGTATTAT. Translated, it gives CASKEGGQYTQYY. The chain recombines TRBV12-3 or TRBV12-4 with TRBJ2-3; D may be TRBD1 (7 bases). The CDR3 length is 13 residues. The V end lost 7 bases, the J end lost 7 bases, and 15 bases lay between the germline ends.

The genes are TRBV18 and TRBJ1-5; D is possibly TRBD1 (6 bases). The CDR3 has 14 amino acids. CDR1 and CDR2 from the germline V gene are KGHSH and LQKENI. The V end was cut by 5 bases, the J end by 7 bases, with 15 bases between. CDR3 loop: CASSTSGGQQPQHF. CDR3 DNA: TGTGCCAGCTCAACCAGCGGGGGGCAACAGCCCCAGCATTTT.